This TCR beta chain came from a study of patients and donors after allogeneic stem cell transplantation. MiXCR, run by TCRdb on the RT-PCR reads, gives a single entry per CDR3 protein. The sample includes about 40,000 distinct CDR3 sequences, under 35% of them seen just once. The CDR3 is 16 amino acids. Germline V gene data show CDR1 as SGHVS and CDR2 as FQNEAQ. V trimming: 0 bases; J trimming: 4 bases; junction bases outside the gene matches: 2. The sequenced sample was blood, either unsorted or a sorted T cell fraction (not recorded which). The clonotype originates from a human donor who was either an allogeneic HSCT recipient or a stem cell or donor lymphocyte infusion donor (not recorded which). It is not recorded whose cells these are; they may come from a transplant donor. The V and J genes are TRBV7-8 and TRBJ1-3, with TRBD1 identical over 11 bases. The CDR3 region is CASSLAGQGVGNTIYF. The DNA for the CDR3 is TGTGCCAGCAGCTTAGCGGGACAGGGGGTAGGAAACACCATATATTTT.